The 20 T cell receptor beta chains below come from one sample, sequenced in a study of blood T cells in healthy people across ages. The use of a sample-barcoded 5' primer and a J-beta primer mix characterized a second PCR of about 7 to 12 cycles. TCRdb fed the 5' RACE reads into MiXCR, producing one record per CDR3 protein. Among roughly 1.5 million distinct CDR3 sequences listed, about 45% were seen once. Sequencing was carried out using blood. The receptors derive from a woman aged 18 to 35 in good health.

V gene TRBV29-1 combines with J gene TRBJ2-1; 9 nucleotides line up with TRBD2. Germline CDR1 SQVTM, CDR2 ANQGSEA. This CDR3 region has 13 residues. The V and J ends lost 4 bases and 6 bases, in that order; junction bases with no gene match: 4. The CDR3 coding sequence is TGCAGCGTTGCGCTAGCGGGGACCAATGAGCAGTTCTTC. Translation: CSVALAGTNEQFF.

This clonotype was seen many times. The gene calls are TRBV28 and TRBJ2-3; 10 nucleotides line up with TRBD2. Germline V lookup: CDR1 MDHEN, CDR2 SYDVKM. V lost 7 bases to trimming and J lost 1 base; unmatched junction nucleotides: 5. This CDR3 has 15 amino acids. The CDR3 sequence is CASKVAGGGTDTQYF. The CDR3 bases are TGTGCCAGCAAAGTAGCGGGAGGCGGCACAGATACGCAGTATTTT.

The chain carries TRBV29-1 and TRBJ2-5, with D possibly called TRBD1 or TRBD2 (5 bases each). The V gene lost 4 bases and the J gene lost 5 bases, with 17 bases spanning the gap. The germline V gene encodes CDR1 SQVTM and CDR2 ANQGSEA. The CDR3 is 14 residues long. The CDR3 DNA follows: TGCAGCGTTGTCCGGGACCTAGGGCAGGAGACCCAGTACTTC. This codes for CSVVRDLGQETQYF.

V usage is TRBV6-5 and J usage is TRBJ1-4; 7 bases align to TRBD1. This CDR3 spans 14 amino acids. Germline-derived CDR1 and CDR2 are MNHEY and SVGAGI. Germline trimming cut 2 bases from V and 8 bases from J; bases unmatched to any gene: 5. CDR3: CASSYDRAGEKLFF. As DNA, the CDR3 is TGTGCCAGCAGTTACGACAGGGCAGGGGAAAAACTGTTTTTT.

The V gene is TRBV10-3, the J gene TRBJ1-2, with D unresolved. Germline loops: CDR1 ENHRY, CDR2 SYGVKD. The CDR3 consists of 13 residues. V lost 10 bases and J 6 bases, leaving 18 bases between the germline ends. This chain's CDR3 is CATSKGGEHGYTF. CDR3 sequence (DNA): TGTGCCACCTCGAAGGGAGGAGAGCATGGCTACACCTTC.

This clonotype was seen only a few times. CDR3 bases: TGTGCCAGCAGTTTATCGAGGAGGGGACGTCCCTATAATTCACCCCTCCACTTT. It codes for CASSLSRRGRPYNSPLHF. V usage is TRBV27 and J usage is TRBJ1-6; TRBD1 is a possible D gene (5 bases). This CDR3 region has 18 residues. The germline V gene has CDR1 MNHEY and CDR2 SMNVEV (reference sequence). Trimming left V 0 bases short and J 2 bases short, with 14 bases between.

The V gene is TRBV10-2, the J gene TRBJ2-7; 10 nucleotides line up with TRBD2. Germline loops: CDR1 WSHSY, CDR2 SAAADI. V shed 1 base and J 6 bases; nucleotides not matched to a gene: 12. This CDR3 has 17 amino acids. CDR3: CASSEWGSGRVTSEQYF. The CDR3, as DNA: TGCGCCAGCAGTGAGTGGGGAAGCGGGAGGGTAACCTCCGAGCAGTACTTC.

This sequence joins TRBV4-1 and TRBJ1-2; D is ambiguous. Trimming took 2 bases from V and 8 from J, leaving 12 bases between them. CDR1 and CDR2 (germline): MGHRA, YSYEKL. The CDR3 sequence is 13 residues long. The CDR3 spells CASSQHISWGYTF. The CDR3 nucleotides read TGCGCCAGCAGCCAACACATAAGCTGGGGCTACACCTTC.

This clonotype has more than one count but fewer than ten. This chain links TRBV20-1 with TRBJ2-3, with D possibly matching TRBD2 (6 bases). Germline V lookup: CDR1 DFQATT, CDR2 SNEGSKA (reference sequence). Trimming pared 3 bases from V and 6 bases from J, leaving 19 bases between. CDR3 size: 15 residues. The CDR3 nucleotides read TGCAGTGCTAGTCTAACGCGGGGCTCAGGGGATACGCAGTATTTT. Residues: CSASLTRGSGDTQYF.

At least ten counts were recorded for this clonotype. The chain recombines TRBV7-9 with TRBJ1-2, with 7 bases aligning to TRBD1. Germline V gives CDR1 SEHNR, CDR2 FQNEAQ (reference sequence). The trim removed 5 bases at V and 5 bases at J, leaving 5 bases unmatched. This CDR3 contains 13 residues. The CDR3 loop reads CASSLDREYGYTF. CDR3 DNA sequence: TGTGCCAGCAGCCTCGACAGGGAGTATGGCTACACCTTC.

The chain joins TRBV4-1 to TRBJ2-5, with D possibly TRBD2 on 6 matching bases. Deletions cut 1 base from V and 4 bases from J, with 13 bases between. CDR1 is MGHRA, CDR2 YSYEKL, per germline. The CDR3 spans 15 residues. As DNA, the CDR3 is TGCGCCAGCAGCCAAGTTCTGCTAGCGTTAGAGACCCAGTACTTC. This encodes CASSQVLLALETQYF.

The J gene is TRBJ2-3, the V gene TRBV6-5; D unclear. V lost 6 bases and J lost 6, with 22 bases in between. Germline V CDR1 and CDR2: MNHEY, SVGAGI. CDR3 size: 16 residues. The CDR3 coding sequence is TGTGCCAGCAGCTACGAAGGGCCAAAGGGTTGGGATACGCAGTATTTT. Its protein product is CASSYEGPKGWDTQYF.

Concerning this clonotype: A much larger clonotype is one base distant, so this may be a read error. The chain joins TRBV29-1 to TRBJ2-3; a possible D gene is TRBD1 (6 bases). Germline V gene sequence: CDR1 SQVTM, CDR2 ANQGSEA. Trimming took 7 bases from V and 4 from J, leaving 15 bases between them. The CDR3 is 13 residues long. The CDR3 loop reads CSAVRTAADTQYF. In nucleotides, the CDR3 is TGCAGCGCTGTGAGGACAGCGGCAGATACGCAGTATTTT.

The gene calls are TRBV7-9 and TRBJ2-4, with TRBD1 matching over 8 bases. J lost 0 bases, V lost 5 bases, and 12 bases had no gene match. This CDR3 has 18 amino acids. Germline lookup yields CDR1 SEHNR and CDR2 FQNEAQ (reference sequence). The CDR3 sequence: CASSPVILRGLAKNIQYF. The CDR3 bases are TGTGCCAGCAGCCCTGTGATACTCAGGGGGCTAGCCAAAAACATTCAGTACTTC.

The V gene is TRBV7-2, the J gene TRBJ1-5; D perhaps matches TRBD1 (5 bases). Trimming pared 3 bases from V and 6 bases from J, leaving 15 bases between. CDR1 and CDR2 from the germline V gene are SGHTA and FQGNSA. The CDR3 spans 15 residues. CDR3 DNA sequence: TGTGCCAGCAGCTTGGCCTCAGGGCTAGGTCAGCCCCAGCATTTT. It is translated as CASSLASGLGQPQHF.

The rearrangement joins TRBV9 to TRBJ2-1; a possible D gene is TRBD2 (6 bases). Germline V gene lookup returns CDR1 SGDLS and CDR2 YYNGEE. This CDR3 comprises 15 residues. The V end was cut by 0 bases, the J end by 2 bases, with 9 bases between. This CDR3 reads CASSVGLAPYNEQFF. The CDR3 DNA is TGTGCCAGCAGCGTAGGGCTAGCGCCCTACAATGAGCAGTTCTTC.

The chain has TRBV15 and TRBJ1-2; D is unresolved. Trimming removed 0 bases from V and 4 bases from J, with 15 bases in between. The CDR3 totals 16 residues. The germline gives CDR1 LNHNV, CDR2 YYDKDF (reference sequence). The CDR3 coding sequence is TGTGCCACCAGCAGAGATGGCCCACACACTCCCTATGGCTACACCTTC. Its protein product is CATSRDGPHTPYGYTF.

The V gene is TRBV6-6, the J gene TRBJ2-3, with no clear D. Trimming pared 4 bases from V and 1 base from J, leaving 12 bases between. The CDR3 runs 15 residues. The germline CDR1 and CDR2 sequences are MNHNY and SVGAGI (reference sequence). The CDR3 nucleotides read TGTGCCAGCAGTTCGTTGGTGGCGGGCACAGATACGCAGTATTTT. It codes for CASSSLVAGTDTQYF.

The chain joins TRBV12-3 or TRBV12-4 to TRBJ2-5, with 12 bases lining up with TRBD2. This CDR3 is 15 amino acids long. The J segment lost 5 bases and the V segment lost 5 bases, leaving 6 bases of the junction unmatched. CDR3 loop: CASSPTSGGFETQYF. CDR3 coding DNA: TGTGCCAGCAGTCCGACTAGCGGGGGCTTCGAGACCCAGTACTTC.

This clonotype was counted only a few times. V gene TRBV20-1 combines with J gene TRBJ1-2; weak D call: TRBD1 (5 bases). Germline assignment: CDR1 DFQATT and CDR2 SNEGSKA (reference sequence). The CDR3 length is 11 residues. V was clipped by 3 bases and J by 3 bases, with 5 bases between them. CDR3 protein: CSASRDYGYTF. As DNA, the CDR3 is TGCAGTGCTAGCAGGGACTATGGCTACACCTTC.